The next 8 T cell receptor beta chains were all read from a single sample in a study of cytomegalovirus exposure and HLA in healthy donors. Primers: 60 Vbeta forward and 13 Jbeta reverse. Sequencing was performed with immunoSEQ multiplex PCR; in TCRdb, only in-frame clones are kept and a portion is missing. The table shows about 140,000 clones, with approximately 80% occurring only once. Sequencing used PBMCs. Receptor source: a man aged 35-49 years in good health and CMV-seronegative.

The V gene is TRBV28, the J gene TRBJ1-2; 7 bases are shared with TRBD1. Germline V gene lookup returns CDR1 MDHEN and CDR2 SYDVKM. J gave up 3 bases and V 1 base, and 2 bases lay outside the gene matches. This CDR3 has 14 amino acids. The CDR3: CASSLLGTDYGYTF. CDR3 sequence (DNA): TGTGCCAGCAGTTTATTAGGGACAGACTATGGCTACACCTTC.

V gene TRBV15 combines with J gene TRBJ1-1, with 9 bases identical to TRBD1. The CDR3 contains 15 residues. Germline lookup yields CDR1 LNHNV and CDR2 YYDKDF (reference sequence). The J segment lost 4 bases and the V segment lost 0 bases, leaving 3 bases of the junction unmatched. CDR3 protein: CATSREDRGSTEAFF. Written as DNA, the CDR3 is TGTGCCACCAGCAGAGAGGACAGGGGAAGCACTGAAGCTTTCTTT. The full variable domain, rest sourced from reference TRBV15 and TRBJ1-1, is DAMVIQNPRYQVTQFGKPVTLSCSQTLNHNVMYWYQQKSSQAPKLLFHYYDKDFNNEADTPDNFQSRRPNTSFCFLDIRSPGLGDTAMYLCATSREDRGSTEAFFGQGTRLTVV.

The rearrangement links TRBV30 to TRBJ2-4, with D possibly TRBD1 on 6 matching bases. Germline V gene data show CDR1 as GTSNPN and CDR2 as SVGIG (reference sequence). The CDR3 contains 14 residues. Deletions cut 5 bases from V and 7 bases from J, with 18 bases between. The DNA for the CDR3 is TGTGCCTGGGCTGATCCGGGACATCGGAACATTCAGTACTTC. Encoded protein: CAWADPGHRNIQYF. Based on the CDR3 plus reference TRBV30 and TRBJ2-4, the full variable domain is SQTIHQWPATLVQPVGSPLSLECTVEGTSNPNLYWYRQAAGRGLQLLFYSVGIGQISSEVPQNLSASRPQDRQFILSSKKLLLSDSGFYLCAWADPGHRNIQYFGAGTRLSVL.

The chain is built from TRBV21-1 and TRBJ2-7; the table's D call of TRBD2 was not tested on the DNA. TRBV21-1 is a pseudogene. The CDR3 totals 16 residues. The CDR3 spells CASSKLLAGASYEQYF. The CDR3 coding sequence is TGTGCCAGCAGCAAATTGCTAGCGGGGGCCTCCTACGAGCAGTACTTC.

The chain couples TRBV5-1 to TRBJ2-7; TRBD1 might be the D (6 bases). This CDR3 has 13 amino acids. CDR1 and CDR2 (germline): SGHRS, YFSETQ. Trimming pared 0 bases from V and 4 bases from J, leaving 8 bases between. The DNA for the CDR3 is TGCGCCAGCAGCTTGGTGACAGGATACGAGCAGTACTTC. Protein: CASSLVTGYEQYF.

V usage is TRBV28 and J usage is TRBJ2-3, with TRBD2 matching over 7 bases. V was pared by 4 bases and J by 7 bases, with 11 bases of the junction left unmatched. The CDR3 spans 15 residues. Germline V lookup: CDR1 MDHEN, CDR2 SYDVKM. This CDR3 is CASSSSGAGVYTQYF. In nucleotides, the CDR3 is TGTGCCAGCAGTTCCAGCGGGGCCGGGGTGTATACGCAGTATTTT.

The chain links TRBV6-7 to TRBJ1-3, with unresolved D. TRBV6-7 is identified as an open reading frame with a role that is uncertain. This CDR3 comprises 15 residues. Trimming removed 5 bases from V and 3 bases from J, with 14 bases in between. The CDR3 nucleotides are TGTGCCAGCAGTCACCGGGCAGGAGGTGGAAACACCATATATTTT. It yields the protein CASSHRAGGGNTIYF.

Only a few counts were recorded for this clone. The CDR3, as DNA: TGTGCCAGCAGCAAGAGACTAGCGGGCGTCTACTTTGCCAATGAGCAGTTCTTC. This codes for CASSKRLAGVYFANEQFF. The chain couples TRBV2 to TRBJ2-1; TRBD2 aligns across 10 bases. Germline lookup yields CDR1 SNHLY and CDR2 FYNNEI. This CDR3 has 18 residues. J lost 6 bases, V lost 6 bases, and 17 bases had no gene match. The whole variable domain, filled in from reference TRBV2 and TRBJ2-1, reads EPEVTQTPSHQVTQMGQEVILRCVPISNHLYFYWYRQILGQKVEFLVSFYNNEISEKSEIFDDQFSVERPDGSNFTLKIRSTKLEDSAMYFCASSKRLAGVYFANEQFFGPGTRLTVL.